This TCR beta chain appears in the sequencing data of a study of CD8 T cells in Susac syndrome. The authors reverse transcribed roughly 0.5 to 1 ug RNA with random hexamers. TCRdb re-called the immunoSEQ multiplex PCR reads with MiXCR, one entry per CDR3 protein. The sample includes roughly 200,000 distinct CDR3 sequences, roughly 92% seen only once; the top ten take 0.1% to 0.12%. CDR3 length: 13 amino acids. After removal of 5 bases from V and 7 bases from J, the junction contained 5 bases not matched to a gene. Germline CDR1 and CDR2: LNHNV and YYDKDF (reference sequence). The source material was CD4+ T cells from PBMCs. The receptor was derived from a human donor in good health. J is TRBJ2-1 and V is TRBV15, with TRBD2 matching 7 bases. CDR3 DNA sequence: TGTGCCACCAGCCGGACTAGGTGGAATGAGCAGTTCTTC. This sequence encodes CATSRTRWNEQFF.